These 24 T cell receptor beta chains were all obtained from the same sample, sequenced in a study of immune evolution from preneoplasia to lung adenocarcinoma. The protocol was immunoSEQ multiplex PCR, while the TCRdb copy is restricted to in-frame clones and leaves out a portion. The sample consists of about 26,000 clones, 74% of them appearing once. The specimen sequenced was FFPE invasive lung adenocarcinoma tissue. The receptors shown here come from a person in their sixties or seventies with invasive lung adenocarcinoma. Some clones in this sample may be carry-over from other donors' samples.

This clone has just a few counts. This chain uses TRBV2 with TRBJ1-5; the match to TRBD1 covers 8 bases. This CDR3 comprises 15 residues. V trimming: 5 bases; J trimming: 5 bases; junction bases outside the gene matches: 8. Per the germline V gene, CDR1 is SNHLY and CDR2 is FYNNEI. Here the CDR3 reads CASSISGQGHQPQHF. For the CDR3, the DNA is TGTGCCAGCAGTATCTCCGGACAGGGTCATCAGCCCCAGCATTTT. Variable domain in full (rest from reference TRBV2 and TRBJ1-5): EPEVTQTPSHQVTQMGQEVILRCVPISNHLYFYWYRQILGQKVEFLVSFYNNEISEKSEIFDDQFSVERPDGSNFTLKIRSTKLEDSAMYFCASSISGQGHQPQHFGDGTRLSIL.

The CDR3 DNA follows: TGCGCCAGCAGGCCTACACCTCAAGAGACCCAGTACTTC. This translates into CASRPTPQETQYF. The chain combines TRBV5-1 with TRBJ2-5; no clear D. V lost 5 bases and J lost 2, with 10 bases in between. This CDR3 has 13 amino acids. Germline assignment: CDR1 SGHRS and CDR2 YFSETQ.

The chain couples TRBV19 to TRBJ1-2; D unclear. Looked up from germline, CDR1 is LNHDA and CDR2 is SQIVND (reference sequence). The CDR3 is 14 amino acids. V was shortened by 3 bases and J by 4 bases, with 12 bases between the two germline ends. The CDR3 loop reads CASSIPGRIYGYTF. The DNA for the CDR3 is TGTGCCAGTAGTATTCCAGGAAGGATCTATGGCTACACCTTC. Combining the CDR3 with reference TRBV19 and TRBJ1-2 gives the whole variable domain DGGITQSPKYLFRKEGQNVTLSCEQNLNHDAMYWYRQDPGQGLRLIYYSQIVNDFQKGDIAEGYSVSREKKESFPLTVTSAQKNPTAFYLCASSIPGRIYGYTFGSGTRLTVV.

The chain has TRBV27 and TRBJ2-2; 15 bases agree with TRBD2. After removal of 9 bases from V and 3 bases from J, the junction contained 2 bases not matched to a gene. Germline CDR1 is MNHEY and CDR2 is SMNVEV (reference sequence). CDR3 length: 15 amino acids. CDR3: CASRTSGRDTGELFF. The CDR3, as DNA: TGTGCCAGTCGGACTAGCGGGAGGGACACCGGGGAGCTGTTTTTT.

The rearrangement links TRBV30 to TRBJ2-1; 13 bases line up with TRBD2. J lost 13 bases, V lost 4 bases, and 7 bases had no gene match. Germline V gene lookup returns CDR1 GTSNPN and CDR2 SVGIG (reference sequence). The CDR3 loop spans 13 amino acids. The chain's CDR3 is CAWTLGLAGRQFF. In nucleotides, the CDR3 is TGTGCCTGGACCCTGGGACTAGCGGGAAGACAGTTCTTC. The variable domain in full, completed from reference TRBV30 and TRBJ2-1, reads SQTIHQWPATLVQPVGSPLSLECTVEGTSNPNLYWYRQAAGRGLQLLFYSVGIGQISSEVPQNLSASRPQDRQFILSSKKLLLSDSGFYLCAWTLGLAGRQFFGPGTRLTVL.

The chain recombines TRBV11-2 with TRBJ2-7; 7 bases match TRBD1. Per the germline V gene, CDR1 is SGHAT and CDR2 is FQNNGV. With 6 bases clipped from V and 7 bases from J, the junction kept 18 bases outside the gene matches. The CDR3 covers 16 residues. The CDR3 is CASSFNRQGRLGEQYF. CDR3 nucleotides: TGTGCCAGCAGTTTTAACCGACAGGGAAGGTTAGGAGAGCAGTACTTC.

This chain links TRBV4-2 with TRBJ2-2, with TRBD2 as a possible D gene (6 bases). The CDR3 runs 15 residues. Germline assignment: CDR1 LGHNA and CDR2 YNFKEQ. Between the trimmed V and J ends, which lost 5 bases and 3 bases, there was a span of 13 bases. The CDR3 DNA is TGTGCCAGCAGCTTTGTGGGAGGAGACACCGGGGAGCTGTTTTTT. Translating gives CASSFVGGDTGELFF.

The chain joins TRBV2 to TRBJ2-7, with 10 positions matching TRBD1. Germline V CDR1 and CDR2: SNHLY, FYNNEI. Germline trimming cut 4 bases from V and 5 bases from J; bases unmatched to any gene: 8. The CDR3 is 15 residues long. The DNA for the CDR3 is TGTGCCAGCAGTGCCCGGGACAGGGGAGGGCACGAGCAGTACTTC. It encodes CASSARDRGGHEQYF.

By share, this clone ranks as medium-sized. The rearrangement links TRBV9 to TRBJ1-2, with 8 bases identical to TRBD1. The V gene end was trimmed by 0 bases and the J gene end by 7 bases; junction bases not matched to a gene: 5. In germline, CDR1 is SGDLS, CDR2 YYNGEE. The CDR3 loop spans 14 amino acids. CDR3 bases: TGTGCCAGCAGCGTAGGACAGGGGATAGGTGGCTACACCTTC. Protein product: CASSVGQGIGGYTF.

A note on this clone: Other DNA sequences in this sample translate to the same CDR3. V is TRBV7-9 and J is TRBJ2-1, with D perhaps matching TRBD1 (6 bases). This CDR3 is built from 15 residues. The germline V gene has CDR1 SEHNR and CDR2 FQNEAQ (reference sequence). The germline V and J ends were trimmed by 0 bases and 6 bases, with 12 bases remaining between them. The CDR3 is CASSLAGGSGNEQFF. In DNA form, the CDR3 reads TGTGCCAGCAGCTTAGCAGGGGGTTCCGGCAATGAGCAGTTCTTC.

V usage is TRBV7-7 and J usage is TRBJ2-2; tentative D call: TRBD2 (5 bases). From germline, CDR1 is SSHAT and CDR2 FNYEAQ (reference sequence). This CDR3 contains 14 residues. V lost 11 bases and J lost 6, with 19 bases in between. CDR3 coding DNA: TGTGCCGTGGCGAAGGAGGCGAGTGCCGGGGAGCTGTTTTTT. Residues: CAVAKEASAGELFF.

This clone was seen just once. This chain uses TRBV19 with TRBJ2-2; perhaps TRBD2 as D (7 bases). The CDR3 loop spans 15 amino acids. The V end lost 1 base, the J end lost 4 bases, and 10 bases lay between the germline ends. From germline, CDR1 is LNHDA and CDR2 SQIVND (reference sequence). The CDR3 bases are TGTGCCAGTAGTATAGGCGGGGGCACCACCGGGGAGCTGTTTTTT. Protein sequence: CASSIGGGTTGELFF.

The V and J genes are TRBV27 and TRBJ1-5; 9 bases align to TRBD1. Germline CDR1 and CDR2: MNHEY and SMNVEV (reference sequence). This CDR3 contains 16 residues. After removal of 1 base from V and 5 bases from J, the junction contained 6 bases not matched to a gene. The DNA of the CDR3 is TGTGCCAGCAGTTTATTCGCGACAGGGGGGTATCAGCCCCAGCATTTT. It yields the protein CASSLFATGGYQPQHF.

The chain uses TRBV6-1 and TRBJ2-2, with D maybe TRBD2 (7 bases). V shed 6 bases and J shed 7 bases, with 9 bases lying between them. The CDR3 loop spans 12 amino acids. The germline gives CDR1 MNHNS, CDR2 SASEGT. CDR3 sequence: CASRRGGGELFF. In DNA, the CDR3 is TGTGCCAGCAGGAGGGGGGGCGGGGAGCTGTTTTTT.

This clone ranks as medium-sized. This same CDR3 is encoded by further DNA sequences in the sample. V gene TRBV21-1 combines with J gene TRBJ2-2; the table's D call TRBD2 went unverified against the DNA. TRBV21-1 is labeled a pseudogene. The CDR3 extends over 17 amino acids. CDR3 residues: CASSKEGTSGVTGELFF. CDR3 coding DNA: TGTGCCAGCAGCAAAGAGGGGACTAGCGGGGTCACCGGGGAGCTGTTTTTT.

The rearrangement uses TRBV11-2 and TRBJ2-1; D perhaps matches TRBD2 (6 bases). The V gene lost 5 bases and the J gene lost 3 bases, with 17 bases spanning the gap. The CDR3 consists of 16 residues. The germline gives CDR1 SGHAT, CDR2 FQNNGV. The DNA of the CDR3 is TGTGCCAGCAGCCCCCGGGTAGCGGTATTCTACAATGAGCAGTTCTTC. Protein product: CASSPRVAVFYNEQFF.

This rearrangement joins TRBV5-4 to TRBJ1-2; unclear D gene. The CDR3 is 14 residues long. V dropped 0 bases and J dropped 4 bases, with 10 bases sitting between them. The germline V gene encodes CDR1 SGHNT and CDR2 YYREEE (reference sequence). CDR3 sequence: CASSLERMAYGYTF. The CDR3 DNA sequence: TGTGCCAGCAGCTTGGAAAGGATGGCCTATGGCTACACCTTC.

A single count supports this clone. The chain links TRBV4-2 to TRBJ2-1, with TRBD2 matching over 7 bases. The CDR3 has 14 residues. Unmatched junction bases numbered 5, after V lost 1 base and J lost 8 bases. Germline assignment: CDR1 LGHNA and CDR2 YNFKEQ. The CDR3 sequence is CASSQGAGIDEQFF. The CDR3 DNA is TGTGCCAGCAGCCAAGGAGCGGGAATAGATGAGCAGTTCTTC.

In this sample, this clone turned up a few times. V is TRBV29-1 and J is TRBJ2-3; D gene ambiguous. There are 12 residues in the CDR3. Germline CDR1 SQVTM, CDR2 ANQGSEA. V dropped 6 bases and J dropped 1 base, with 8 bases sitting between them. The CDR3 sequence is CSVGRGTDTQYF. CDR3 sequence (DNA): TGCAGCGTGGGCAGAGGCACAGATACGCAGTATTTT.

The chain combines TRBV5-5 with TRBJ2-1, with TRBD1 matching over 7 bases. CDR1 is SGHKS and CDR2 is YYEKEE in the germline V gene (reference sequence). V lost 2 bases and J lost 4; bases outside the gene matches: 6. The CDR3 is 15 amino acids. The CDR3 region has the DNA TGTGCCAGCAGCTTCCGGGACAGCCCTTACAATGAGCAGTTCTTC. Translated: CASSFRDSPYNEQFF.

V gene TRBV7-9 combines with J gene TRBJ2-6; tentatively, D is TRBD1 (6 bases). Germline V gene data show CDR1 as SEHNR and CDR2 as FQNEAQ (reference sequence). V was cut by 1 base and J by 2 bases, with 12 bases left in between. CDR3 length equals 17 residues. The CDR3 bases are TGTGCCAGCAGCTTAGACCAGACAGGAGCTGGGGCCAACGTCCTGACTTTC. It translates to CASSLDQTGAGANVLTF.

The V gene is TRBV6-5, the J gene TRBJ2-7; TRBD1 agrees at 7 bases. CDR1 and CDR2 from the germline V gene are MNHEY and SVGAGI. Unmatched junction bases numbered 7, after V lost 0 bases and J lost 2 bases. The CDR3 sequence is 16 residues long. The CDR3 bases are TGTGCCAGCAGTTACTCGGGTGGGACAGCCACCTACGAGCAGTACTTC. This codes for CASSYSGGTATYEQYF.

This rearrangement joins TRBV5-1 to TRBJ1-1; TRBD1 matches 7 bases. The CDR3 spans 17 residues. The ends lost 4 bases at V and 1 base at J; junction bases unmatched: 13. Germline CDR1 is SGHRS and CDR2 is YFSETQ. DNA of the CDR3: TGCGCCAGCAGCCTGGCGGGATTCGGGACAGCGAACACTGAAGCTTTCTTT. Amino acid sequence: CASSLAGFGTANTEAFF. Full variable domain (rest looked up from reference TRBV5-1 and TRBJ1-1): KAGVTQTPRYLIKTRGQQVTLSCSPISGHRSVSWYQQTPGQGLQFLFEYFSETQRNKGNFPGRFSGRQFSNSRSEMNVSTLELGDSALYLCASSLAGFGTANTEAFFGQGTRLTVV.

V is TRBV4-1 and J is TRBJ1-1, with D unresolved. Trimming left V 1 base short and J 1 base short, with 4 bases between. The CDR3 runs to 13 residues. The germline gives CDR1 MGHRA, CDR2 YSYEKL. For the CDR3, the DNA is TGCGCCAGCAGCCAAGTTTGGAACACTGAAGCTTTCTTT. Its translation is CASSQVWNTEAFF.